The rows below give T cell receptor beta chains drawn from one sample of a study of regulatory T cells in long-lasting Graves disease. TCRdb used MiXCR to reprocess the multiplex PCR reads, holding one entry per CDR3 protein. This sample has 400,000 or so distinct CDR3 sequences, with around 24% found just once. The specimen was peripheral blood mononuclear cells (PBMCs), collected when the disease was refractory, from a patient treated with antithyroid drugs. Every receptor here comes from a female donor with Graves disease. CDR3s include the opening cysteine and the closing phenylalanine or tryptophan.

V gene	J gene	CDR3 protein
TRBV4-3	TRBJ1-2	CASSPRTGTDGYTF
TRBV29-1	TRBJ2-7	CSVGPGLQASEQYF
TRBV12-3/TRBV12-4	TRBJ2-1	CASSLLAGVGNEQFF
TRBV25-1	TRBJ2-5	CASRGVTQYF
TRBV30	TRBJ1-2	CAWSGTGQEGYGYTF
TRBV7-6	TRBJ1-4	CASSMELNEKLFF
TRBV20-1	TRBJ2-7	CSARRASGRTYEQYF
TRBV7-3	TRBJ2-5	CASSSTRMETQYF
TRBV6-1	TRBJ1-1	CASTRPGANTEAFF
TRBV5-8	TRBJ1-2	CASSQMDSYGYTF
TRBV20-1	TRBJ1-4	CSAIQGANEKLFF
TRBV12-3/TRBV12-4	TRBJ2-7	CASSPDRGTCEQYF
TRBV7-9	TRBJ2-5	CASRTTGVQETQYF
TRBV19	TRBJ1-4	CASSIGNNEKLFF
TRBV3-1	TRBJ1-6	CASTQGDFYQGRSPLHF
TRBV7-9	TRBJ2-2	CASSLSREGRTGELFF
TRBV28	TRBJ1-1	CASSSWSGDTEAFF
TRBV6-2/TRBV6-3	TRBJ1-3	CASSLGQGSGNTIYF
TRBV15	TRBJ1-2	CATSRGREGNYTF
TRBV2	TRBJ2-5	CASARAGLEIQYF
TRBV3-2	TRBJ1-2	CASSHKVSSAHPTNYGYTF
TRBV12-3/TRBV12-4	TRBJ2-6	CASSIRTGGDSGANVLTF
TRBV18	TRBJ1-2	CASSLDSNYGYTF
TRBV28	TRBJ1-1	CASTLSPGVNTEAFF
TRBV9	TRBJ1-6	CASSVGGQGFSPLHF
TRBV2	TRBJ1-2	CASKKGGRDYGYTF
TRBV6-1	TRBJ2-1	CASSYTGTVNEQFF
TRBV18	TRBJ2-4	CASSPRDRGIAKNIQYF
TRBV2	TRBJ1-1	CASRAGGIEAFF
TRBV6-9	TRBJ1-2	CASSYGAGPFRSGYTF
TRBV4-3	TRBJ1-1	CASSRGQGSTEAFF
TRBV6-1	TRBJ2-7	CASSRRDIYEQYF
TRBV5-1	TRBJ2-6	CASSMTGSYSGANVLTF
TRBV6-1	TRBJ2-1	CASSEIGSGRRSSYNEQFF
TRBV7-9	TRBJ2-6	CASSLVFQRDVSGANALTF
TRBV5-1	TRBJ1-2	CASSARQGNYGYTF
TRBV29-1	TRBJ2-2	CSVLAGAGELFF
TRBV6-5	TRBJ1-1	CASSYDAGNTEAFF
TRBV7-2	TRBJ1-2	CASSPRYGADYGYTF
TRBV30	TRBJ2-1	CAWNSGTLQKPFF
TRBV6-1	TRBJ1-5	CATREIGNQPQHF
TRBV4-1	TRBJ1-3	CASSQGGSSSGNTIYF
TRBV7-8	TRBJ2-7	CASSFVSGGLRSQQYF
TRBV10-3	TRBJ1-2	CAIRRTRDRANYGYTF
TRBV12-3/TRBV12-4	TRBJ1-2	CASSPFTGRDRPGAYGYTF
TRBV30	TRBJ2-7	CAWSVGAVTYEQYF
TRBV3-1	TRBJ2-5	CASRRREGLETQYF